Each of the 28 T cell receptor beta chains below was sequenced from the same sample in a study of cytomegalovirus exposure and HLA in healthy donors (dated 2017 in TCRdb). Receptor amplification or capture employed the immunoSEQ multiplex PCR assay. In TCRdb, the immuneACCESS table is reduced to in-frame sequences with V and J assigned. These tables do not hold every clone; where another copy was compared, an unresolved V gene accounts for under half, and the others remain unexplained. This sample gives 170,000 or so clones in total; more than 65% of them show up just once. Together, the top ten hold 2.8% of the sample. Input material: PBMCs. These receptors came from a woman aged 18-29 years in good health and CMV-seropositive.

There are a few counts of this clone. This sequence joins TRBV2 and TRBJ1-2, with D possibly matching TRBD1 (6 bases). Germline V CDR1 and CDR2: SNHLY, FYNNEI. The germline V and J ends were trimmed by 4 bases and 7 bases, with 13 bases remaining between them. The CDR3 consists of 13 residues. CDR3 coding DNA: TGTGCCAGCAGTGTCCAGGGGCTGGCTGGCTACACCTTC. Encoded protein: CASSVQGLAGYTF. Supplemented by reference TRBV2 and TRBJ1-2, the full variable domain reads EPEVTQTPSHQVTQMGQEVILRCVPISNHLYFYWYRQILGQKVEFLVSFYNNEISEKSEIFDDQFSVERPDGSNFTLKIRSTKLEDSAMYFCASSVQGLAGYTFGSGTRLTVV.

This sequence joins TRBV6-1 and TRBJ1-4, with 7 bases that match TRBD1. The junction had 4 bases not matched to a gene; V was cut back by 6 bases and J by 3 bases. Germline V gene lookup returns CDR1 MNHNS and CDR2 SASEGT. This CDR3 is 14 amino acids long. This chain's CDR3 is CASRTGTANEKLFF. CDR3 DNA sequence: TGTGCCAGCAGGACCGGGACAGCTAATGAAAAACTGTTTTTT.

The V and J genes are TRBV5-1 and TRBJ2-5, with 14 bases matching TRBD2. V gave up 8 bases and J gave up 1 base; unmatched junction bases: 4. CDR3 size: 15 residues. CDR1 is SGHRS, CDR2 YFSETQ, per germline. CDR3 protein: CARTSGGAPQETQYF. Written as DNA, the CDR3 is TGCGCCAGGACTAGCGGGGGGGCGCCCCAAGAGACCCAGTACTTC.

The CDR3 reads CASSFKRSSNYGYTF. Here the CDR3 DNA reads TGTGCCAGCAGCTTCAAACGGTCTTCTAACTATGGCTACACCTTC. The chain carries TRBV7-3 and TRBJ1-2; no clear D. This CDR3 contains 15 residues. Germline V gene sequence: CDR1 SGHTA, CDR2 FQGTGA. V gave up 3 bases and J gave up 0 bases, with 11 bases separating them. Based on the CDR3 plus reference TRBV7-3 and TRBJ1-2, the full variable domain is GAGVSQTPSNKVTEKGKYVELRCDPISGHTALYWYRQSLGQGPEFLIYFQGTGAADDSGLPNDRFFAVRPEGSVSTLKIQRTERGDSAVYLCASSFKRSSNYGYTFGSGTRLTVV.

The J gene is TRBJ1-1, the V gene TRBV5-1, with 7 bases identical to TRBD1. The CDR3 length is 16 residues. V lost 0 bases and J lost 1; bases outside the gene matches: 6. Germline V gene sequence: CDR1 SGHRS, CDR2 YFSETQ. In nucleotides, the CDR3 is TGCGCCAGCAGCTTGGGGTACAGGGGCAAGAACACTGAAGCTTTCTTT. Its translation is CASSLGYRGKNTEAFF.

The rearrangement joins TRBV6-1 to TRBJ1-2, with D perhaps TRBD1 (6 bases). The CDR3 totals 12 residues. The germline CDR1 and CDR2 sequences are MNHNS and SASEGT. V lost 5 bases, J lost 8 bases, and 12 bases lay in between. The CDR3 DNA sequence: TGTGCCAGCAGTTGGACAGCCGGAGGCTACACCTTC. Translated: CASSWTAGGYTF.

The chain employs TRBV2 and TRBJ2-7; D is possibly TRBD2 (5 bases). CDR3 length: 11 amino acids. V lost 4 bases and J lost 9, with 10 bases in between. Germline V lookup: CDR1 SNHLY, CDR2 FYNNEI. This CDR3 is CASSGVAGQYF. Here the CDR3 DNA reads TGTGCCAGCAGTGGGGTTGCGGGGCAGTACTTC.

J is TRBJ2-5 and V is TRBV6-5, with a weak D call TRBD2 (6 bases). Germline CDR1 and CDR2: MNHEY and SVGAGI. V was pared by 0 bases and J by 2 bases, with 10 bases between. This CDR3 region has 15 residues. Written as DNA, the CDR3 is TGTGCCAGCAGTTACTCCCGACTAGATCAAGAGACCCAGTACTTC. Translating it yields CASSYSRLDQETQYF.

CDR3 amino acids: CASSVDWRDLWNEQFF. Here the CDR3 DNA reads TGTGCCAGCAGCGTAGACTGGCGGGACCTCTGGAATGAGCAGTTCTTC. This chain connects TRBV9 to TRBJ2-1; D possibly corresponds to TRBD2 (6 bases). CDR3 length: 16 amino acids. Germline CDR1 is SGDLS and CDR2 is YYNGEE. V was trimmed by 0 bases and J by 7 bases, leaving 17 bases between them.

This clone was detected a few times. J is TRBJ1-5 and V is TRBV6-6; 8 bases agree with TRBD1. The CDR3 consists of 15 residues. The trim removed 2 bases at V and 7 bases at J, leaving 7 bases unmatched. Germline V gene data show CDR1 as MNHNY and CDR2 as SVGAGI (reference sequence). CDR3 residues: CASSYMSGGRQPQHF. CDR3 bases: TGTGCCAGCAGTTACATGTCAGGGGGCAGACAGCCCCAGCATTTT.

The CDR3 loop is CASSLTGFYEQYF. The CDR3 nucleotides are TGTGCCAGCAGCCTGACAGGGTTCTACGAGCAGTACTTC. The chain recombines TRBV6-1 with TRBJ2-7; 7 nucleotides align to TRBD1. CDR3 length: 13 amino acids. The trim removed 6 bases at V and 3 bases at J, leaving 5 bases unmatched. Germline V lookup: CDR1 MNHNS, CDR2 SASEGT.

The chain links TRBV4-3 to TRBJ2-1; 7 bases align to TRBD1. The CDR3 has 15 residues. Trimming at V came to 4 bases and at J to 6 bases, leaving 9 bases not matched to a gene. From germline, CDR1 is LGHNA and CDR2 YSLEER. CDR3 in DNA: TGCGCCAGCAGCCGAGAGAGGACAGGCCCCAATGAGCAGTTCTTC. It translates to CASSRERTGPNEQFF.

Only one count was recorded for this clone. V is TRBV5-6 and J is TRBJ1-6; possible D gene TRBD1, 5 bases. V lost 6 bases and J 6 bases, leaving 13 bases between the germline ends. The V gene's germline CDR1 is SGHDT and CDR2 YYEEEE. There are 14 residues in the CDR3. This CDR3 reads CASNSQGGNSPLHF. CDR3 sequence (DNA): TGTGCCAGCAACTCCCAGGGAGGTAATTCACCCCTCCACTTT. The full variable domain, its missing parts supplied by reference TRBV5-6 and TRBJ1-6, is DAGVTQSPTHLIKTRGQQVTLRCSPKSGHDTVSWYQQALGQGPQFIFQYYEEEERQRGNFPDRFSGHQFPNYSSELNVNALLLGDSALYLCASNSQGGNSPLHFGNGTRLTVT.

The V and J genes are TRBV6-5 and TRBJ1-1; TRBD1 is a possible D gene (5 bases). The CDR3 is made up of 15 amino acids. Trimming shortened V by 7 bases and J by 2 bases, and 17 bases separated the two germline ends. The germline gives CDR1 MNHEY, CDR2 SVGAGI. The CDR3 region has the DNA TGTGCCAGCACTTTGACCGGACACTCAAACACTGAAGCTTTCTTT. Protein sequence: CASTLTGHSNTEAFF.

J is TRBJ2-7 and V is TRBV7-6, with D uncertain. V was shortened by 1 base and J by 9 bases, with 13 bases between the two germline ends. Germline CDR1 reads SGHVS; CDR2 reads FNYEAQ. CDR3 size: 13 residues. CDR3 amino acids: CASSLDIAAVQYF. The CDR3 coding sequence is TGTGCCAGCAGCTTAGACATAGCTGCCGTGCAGTACTTC.

The chain combines TRBV5-8 with TRBJ1-2; D is undetermined. The V gene lost 3 bases and the J gene lost 5 bases, with 14 bases spanning the gap. Germline loops: CDR1 SGHTS, CDR2 YDEGEE. The CDR3 extends over 14 amino acids. CDR3 residues: CASSSIQSSYGYTF. CDR3 in DNA: TGTGCCAGCAGCTCTATACAGAGTTCTTATGGCTACACCTTC. Together with reference TRBV5-8 and TRBJ1-2, the CDR3 gives the full variable domain: EAGVTQSPTHLIKTRGQQATLRCSPISGHTSVYWYQQALGLGLQFLLWYDEGEERNRGNFPPRFSGRQFPNYSSELNVNALELEDSALYLCASSSIQSSYGYTFGSGTRLTVV.

This sequence joins TRBV6-5 and TRBJ1-1; D gene unclear. The ends were cut back, 2 bases at V and 3 bases at J, with 13 bases in the middle. CDR3 length equals 15 residues. Germline V gene lookup returns CDR1 MNHEY and CDR2 SVGAGI. The CDR3 DNA is TGTGCCAGCAGTTACCTCAGTATGGAGGACACTGAAGCTTTCTTT. Encoded protein: CASSYLSMEDTEAFF.

The gene calls are TRBV4-1 and TRBJ1-5; 7 bases align to TRBD1. Trimming removed 0 bases from V and 2 bases from J; junction bases left unmatched: 1. This CDR3 is 15 amino acids long. CDR1 and CDR2 (germline): MGHRA, YSYEKL. The CDR3, as DNA: TGCGCCAGCAGCCAAGATGGACAGGGCAATCAGCCCCAGCATTTT. Amino acid sequence: CASSQDGQGNQPQHF.

The chain combines TRBV6-5 with TRBJ1-1; no firm D call. V was shortened by 5 bases and J by 5 bases, with 12 bases between the two germline ends. CDR1 is MNHEY, CDR2 SVGAGI, per germline. The CDR3 has 13 amino acids. CDR3 residues: CASSVSGRTEAFF. Written as DNA, the CDR3 is TGTGCCAGCAGTGTGTCTGGGAGGACTGAAGCTTTCTTT.

The rearrangement uses TRBV7-2 and TRBJ2-1; 8 bases line up with TRBD1. This CDR3 is 17 amino acids long. Germline lookup yields CDR1 SGHTA and CDR2 FQGNSA. The junction had 5 bases not matched to a gene; V was cut back by 0 bases and J by 1 base. In DNA form, the CDR3 reads TGTGCCAGCAGCTTAGCGCAGGGGGCAGTTTCCTACAATGAGCAGTTCTTC. Translating it yields CASSLAQGAVSYNEQFF.

The chain recombines TRBV9 with TRBJ1-2; possibly TRBD1 for D (6 bases). Trimming cost V 3 bases and J 6 bases, with 12 bases left between them. Germline assignment: CDR1 SGDLS and CDR2 YYNGEE. The length of the CDR3 is 13 residues. The CDR3 protein is CASSALTGNGYTF. Written as DNA, the CDR3 is TGTGCCAGCAGCGCCCTAACAGGGAATGGCTACACCTTC.

This clone appeared a single time. Other DNA sequences in this specimen translate into the identical CDR3. V and J are TRBV18 and TRBJ1-5; no reliable D call. The V gene lost 3 bases and the J gene lost 4 bases, with 10 bases spanning the gap. Looked up from germline, CDR1 is KGHSH and CDR2 is LQKENI. CDR3 length equals 14 residues. The CDR3 bases are TGTGCCAGCTCACCCGGGAGTGGGAATCAGCCCCAGCATTTT. Translating it yields CASSPGSGNQPQHF. Drawing the rest from reference TRBV18 and TRBJ1-5, the complete variable domain is NAGVMQNPRHLVRRRGQEARLRCSPMKGHSHVYWYRQLPEEGLKFMVYLQKENIIDESGMPKERFSAEFPKEGPSILRIQQVVRGDSAAYFCASSPGSGNQPQHFGDGTRLSIL.

V gene TRBV6-1 combines with J gene TRBJ2-2; 7 bases agree with TRBD1. Per germline, CDR1 MNHNS and CDR2 SASEGT. Trimming removed 4 bases from V and 2 bases from J; junction bases left unmatched: 4. CDR3 length: 15 amino acids. The CDR3 is CASSVEGANTGELFF. For the CDR3, the DNA is TGTGCCAGCAGTGTAGAGGGGGCAAACACCGGGGAGCTGTTTTTT.

This chain connects TRBV14 to TRBJ1-6; maybe TRBD1 (5 bases). Germline V gives CDR1 SGHDN, CDR2 FVKESK. The CDR3 is 13 residues long. V lost 0 bases and J lost 14, with 11 bases in between. The CDR3 DNA reads TGTGCCAGCAGCCAAGAAGCAAGGGGTTCCCTCCACTTT. Protein sequence: CASSQEARGSLHF.

This clone appeared a single time. The gene calls are TRBV6-5 and TRBJ1-3; possible D gene TRBD1, 5 bases. V lost 6 bases to trimming and J lost 8 bases, with 8 bases between them. Germline values: CDR1 MNHEY, CDR2 SVGAGI. This CDR3 contains 11 residues. CDR3 sequence: CASSRGDTIYF. As DNA, the CDR3 is TGTGCCAGCAGCCGGGGGGACACCATATATTTT.

This sequence joins TRBV4-1 and TRBJ1-5; D remains unclear. The CDR3 contains 13 residues. CDR1 and CDR2 (germline): MGHRA, YSYEKL. Trimming shortened V by 4 bases and J by 2 bases, and 6 bases separated the two germline ends. In DNA form, the CDR3 reads TGCGCCAGCAGCCCTGTAGGCAATCAGCCCCAGCATTTT. It encodes CASSPVGNQPQHF.

The V and J genes are TRBV7-2 and TRBJ2-7, with D maybe TRBD2 (6 bases). Per the germline V gene, CDR1 is SGHTA and CDR2 is FQGNSA. The CDR3 runs to 12 residues. The V end was cut by 4 bases, the J end by 10 bases, with 14 bases between. The CDR3 bases are TGTGCCAGCAGCTCATTCGCGGGACTTCAGTACTTC. Encoded protein: CASSSFAGLQYF.

The chain recombines TRBV5-5 with TRBJ1-1; tentative D call: TRBD1 (5 bases). The CDR3 spans 14 residues. Trimming left V 1 base short and J 4 bases short, with 11 bases between. Germline lookup yields CDR1 SGHKS and CDR2 YYEKEE (reference sequence). In DNA form, the CDR3 reads TGTGCCAGCAGCTTGATGGATAGGGGCACTGAAGCTTTCTTT. Translation gives CASSLMDRGTEAFF. Variable domain in full (rest from reference TRBV5-5 and TRBJ1-1): DAGVTQSPTHLIKTRGQQVTLRCSPISGHKSVSWYQQVLGQGPQFIFQYYEKEERGRGNFPDRFSARQFPNYSSELNVNALLLGDSALYLCASSLMDRGTEAFFGQGTRLTVV.